The 17 T cell receptor beta chains listed next were all sequenced from one sample in a study of a mutant IDH1 vaccine in newly diagnosed glioma. Method: immunoSEQ multiplex PCR; TCRdb's copy keeps in-frame clones and lacks some. This table has around 92,000 clones, around 90% appearing once. Time point defined: baseline, week 1 (first vaccination visit). Treatment described: pre-vaccination baseline after standard-of-care therapy. The starting material was PBMCs, obtained from a glioma patient treated with radiotherapy, temozolomide or both. Every receptor here comes from a woman in her forties or fifties with glioma.

Turning to this clone: A read error may account for a junction end that differs from germline. Other nucleotide sequences from this sample produce the same CDR3. The V gene is TRBV14, the J gene TRBJ1-2, with D hard to call. The germline CDR1 and CDR2 sequences are SGHDN and FVKESK. The CDR3 sequence is 16 residues long. CDR3 region: CASSQAVTFLNYGYTF. CDR3 nucleotides: TGTGCCAGCAGCCAAGCTGTCACCTTTTTGAACTATGGCTACACTTTC.

The chain recombines TRBV9 with TRBJ1-3; D unresolved. V lost 4 bases and J lost 4, with 9 bases in between. This CDR3 has 13 amino acids. Germline V CDR1 and CDR2: SGDLS, YYNGEE. CDR3 in amino acids: CASSPAAGNTIYF. The CDR3 DNA is TGTGCCAGCAGCCCCGCAGCAGGAAACACCATATATTTT.

V is TRBV27 and J is TRBJ2-4, with 10 positions matching TRBD2. Germline assignment: CDR1 MNHEY and CDR2 SMNVEV (reference sequence). V was clipped by 4 bases and J by 5 bases; unmatched bases: 8. The length of the CDR3 is 16 residues. The CDR3 loop reads CASSSRLAGVENIQYF. DNA for the CDR3: TGTGCCAGCAGTTCCCGGCTAGCGGGAGTTGAAAACATTCAGTACTTC.

The chain has TRBV4-2 and TRBJ2-3; weak D call: TRBD2 (6 bases). Germline loops: CDR1 LGHNA, CDR2 YNFKEQ. The CDR3 runs to 15 residues. Trimming left V 0 bases short and J 3 bases short, with 10 bases between. In DNA form, the CDR3 reads TGTGCCAGCAGCCAAGAAGAGACTAGAACAGATACGCAGTATTTT. It is translated as CASSQEETRTDTQYF.

The rearrangement uses TRBV11-2 and TRBJ2-7, with D tentatively TRBD1 (5 bases). CDR1 is SGHAT and CDR2 is FQNNGV in the germline V gene. Trimming left V 2 bases short and J 8 bases short, with 10 bases between. This CDR3 has 12 residues. As DNA, the CDR3 is TGTGCCAGCAGCTTAATTACAGGCAAGCAGTACTTC. Protein: CASSLITGKQYF. Together with reference TRBV11-2 and TRBJ2-7, the CDR3 gives the full variable domain: EAGVAQSPRYKIIEKRQSVAFWCNPISGHATLYWYQQILGQGPKLLIQFQNNGVVDDSQLPKDRFSAERLKGVDSTLKIQPAKLEDSAVYLCASSLITGKQYFGPGTRLTVT.

The chain carries TRBV6-5 and TRBJ2-7, with unresolved D. Trimming shortened V by 0 bases and J by 2 bases, and 11 bases separated the two germline ends. In germline, CDR1 is MNHEY, CDR2 SVGAGI. The CDR3 length is 15 residues. The CDR3 sequence: CASSYSHNSPYEQYF. The DNA for the CDR3 is TGTGCCAGCAGTTACTCGCATAATTCCCCCTACGAGCAGTACTTC.

The chain employs TRBV10-2 and TRBJ2-5; D ambiguous. The J call may be faulty, since TRBJ2-7 better matches the DNA end. The CDR3 contains 13 residues. Germline values: CDR1 WSHSY, CDR2 SAAADI. In nucleotides, the CDR3 is TGCGCCAGCAGTGTGGTACAGTCCTACGAGCAGTACTTC. It yields the protein CASSVVQSYEQYF.

V usage is TRBV6-5 and J usage is TRBJ2-7, with TRBD2 identical over 13 bases. The V gene end was trimmed by 7 bases and the J gene end by 4 bases; junction bases not matched to a gene: 4. From germline, CDR1 is MNHEY and CDR2 SVGAGI. The CDR3 contains 14 residues. In DNA, the CDR3 is TGTGCCAGCACCCCGACTAGCGGGAGGTACGAGCAGTACTTC. It codes for CASTPTSGRYEQYF.

About this clone itself: The junction departs from the called germline gene at one end, perhaps through a read error. The V gene is TRBV11-2, the J gene TRBJ1-1, with D perhaps TRBD1 (6 bases). The CDR3 is 15 amino acids. Germline V gene lookup returns CDR1 SGHAT and CDR2 FQNNGV. The CDR3, as DNA: TGTGCCAGCAGCATAGATTGGGGGCGTGGGACTGAAGCTTTCTTT. Translation: CASSIDWGRGTEAFF.

The J gene is TRBJ1-1, the V gene TRBV5-1, with a weak D call TRBD1 (6 bases). V shed 0 bases and J shed 0 bases, with 9 bases lying between them. Germline loops: CDR1 SGHRS, CDR2 YFSETQ. The CDR3 has 15 residues. CDR3 amino acids: CASSLAGGLNTEAFF. CDR3 in DNA: TGCGCCAGCAGCTTGGCCGGGGGCCTGAACACTGAAGCTTTCTTT.

The count of this clone is one. V and J are TRBV27 and TRBJ2-5, with TRBD1 matching over 8 bases. Per germline, CDR1 MNHEY and CDR2 SMNVEV (reference sequence). After removal of 4 bases from V and 1 base from J, the junction contained 5 bases not matched to a gene. CDR3 length: 15 residues. The CDR3 reads CASSSPGQGQETQYF. CDR3 DNA sequence: TGTGCCAGCAGTTCCCCCGGACAGGGCCAAGAGACCCAGTACTTC.

The chain combines TRBV7-2 with TRBJ1-5; weak D call: TRBD1 (5 bases). The CDR3 is 15 residues long. V lost 0 bases and J lost 4, with 10 bases in between. The germline gives CDR1 SGHTA, CDR2 FQGNSA. CDR3 DNA: TGTGCCAGCAGCTTAGCCCTGGGGCCTAATCAGCCCCAGCATTTT. Protein: CASSLALGPNQPQHF.

This rearrangement joins TRBV2 to TRBJ1-1; D is ambiguous. Trimming removed 2 bases from V and 2 bases from J, with 9 bases in between. The CDR3 length is 14 residues. From germline, CDR1 is SNHLY and CDR2 FYNNEI. In DNA, the CDR3 is TGTGCCAGCAGTGAACGAGGTGGTAACACTGAAGCTTTCTTT. Translating it yields CASSERGGNTEAFF.

V is TRBV28 and J is TRBJ1-4; unclear D gene. The V gene lost 2 bases and the J gene lost 0 bases, with 7 bases spanning the gap. Per the germline V gene, CDR1 is MDHEN and CDR2 is SYDVKM. This CDR3 has 15 amino acids. DNA for the CDR3: TGTGCCAGCAGTTTAACACACGCAACTAATGAAAAACTGTTTTTT. This gives the protein CASSLTHATNEKLFF.

This clone was counted only a few times. The chain uses TRBV10-3 and TRBJ2-7; a weak D match, TRBD2 (6 bases). The CDR3 totals 13 residues. Germline lookup yields CDR1 ENHRY and CDR2 SYGVKD. Trimming left V 3 bases short and J 7 bases short, with 13 bases between. The CDR3 protein is CAISEAGAGEQYF. The CDR3 DNA follows: TGTGCCATCAGTGAAGCGGGTGCGGGGGAGCAGTACTTC.

The chain joins TRBV6-1 to TRBJ2-1; D ambiguous. The length of the CDR3 is 12 residues. Germline V gene lookup returns CDR1 MNHNS and CDR2 SASEGT. The V and J ends lost 1 base and 6 bases respectively, with 4 bases between them. This CDR3 reads CASSEGPNEQFF. CDR3 bases: TGTGCCAGCAGTGAAGGACCCAATGAGCAGTTCTTC.

The rearrangement joins TRBV28 to TRBJ1-2; D is unclear. Trimming removed 5 bases at V and 2 bases at J, with 9 bases between. This CDR3 is 13 amino acids long. Per the germline V gene, CDR1 is MDHEN and CDR2 is SYDVKM. CDR3 region: CASSPDWNYGYTF. The DNA for the CDR3 is TGTGCCAGCAGTCCAGACTGGAACTATGGCTACACCTTC.